The T cell receptor beta chain described here comes from a study of shared clonotypes between healthy human individuals (dated by TCRdb to 2019 to 2021). For context, the study as a whole: The cohort included a few men and a couple of women between 18 and 49 years of age. To increase sequencing depth and limit assay-specific biases, different laboratories used diverse techniques to prepare libraries and sequence TCR repertoires. To estimate repertoire size and how much clonotype sharing occurs between individuals, the study deeply sequenced the blood TCR repertoires of five healthy adults. Each donor's leukapheresis produced roughly between about 0.9 and 9.5 billion PBMCs. For each donor, CD4 naive and CD4 memory were each given three plates, CD8 naive was given two plates, and CD8 memory was given one plate. The research as a whole found: Clonotypes shared by all four sorted-subset donors showed higher generation probabilities than non-shared clonotypes. Pairwise subsampling indicated that sequencing depth was expected to affect the degree of clonotype sharing among donors. Across a few donors, roughly 5.1% of naive CD4, roughly 3.5% of naive CD8, 2.3% of memory CD4, and roughly 0.41% of memory CD8 clonotypes were shared. Rarefaction of sorted-subset datasets indicated incomplete sequencing despite the large sequencing depth. Naive subsets generally had larger estimated clonotype richness than memory subsets did. Sampling was restricted to blood, and TCR repertoires in tissues likely differ from the TCR repertoires found in blood. The genetic and exposure-history diversity represented was limited by the small number of donors.

The table lists this clone with a few counts. The antigen this receptor binds is unknown. Per-nucleotide qualities are absent, and no much larger clonotype sits a single base away. The same CDR3 can be traced to other DNA sequences in this sample. The donors were healthy, HIV-negative adults with no recently reported acute infections or vaccinations. All donors were Caucasian adults living in Nashville, Tennessee, USA. CD4+ T cells were enriched through magnetic negative selection, after which naive cells were positively selected on CD45RA and the remaining negative fraction served as the memory subset. Blood was obtained by leukapheresis, after which PBMCs were separated by Ficoll-Histopaque density gradient centrifugation and cryopreserved in liquid nitrogen vapor phase. Analytical flow cytometry was used to check the purity and quantity of every magnetically sorted T cell population. Each sorted fraction had its genomic DNA isolated and then quantified by UV absorbance on a Nanodrop 2000c.

CDR1 KGHSH and CDR2 LQKENI are derived from the germline V gene. The CDR3 holds 11 amino acids from the cysteine to the phenylalanine. The retained sequence is limited to the CDR3, 33 bases, with the frame set at the first base. The junction carries 6 bases between V and J, which are trimmed by 3 bases and 6 bases respectively. TCR CDR3 regions were amplified from genomic DNA by multiplex PCR using the deep immunoSEQ assay. Genomic DNA extracted from each cell subset was distributed evenly over all wells of several immunoSEQ 96-well plates, and each plate served as one replicate. Each replicate PCR for sorted subsets received roughly 200 ng genomic DNA, equal to tens of thousands of T cell genomes. Purified libraries were measured with a Qubit 3.0 fluorometer, size-checked on a Bioanalyzer 2100, and measured again with the KAPA Library Quantification kit. Every immunoSEQ 96-well plate was sequenced on a separate single-read 150-cycle Illumina NextSeq 550 flow cell. The paper's processing steps were these. Because the immunoSEQ output included only junctional sequences and no quality scores, the filtering could not be the same as the filtering used for full-length reads. To assign V/J genes and CDR3, sequences were annotated using PyIR, a Python wrapper for IgBLAST v1.9, with IMGT germline references. Reads were filtered out if the reads had weak V/J assignments (E-value above 1e-6), no CDR3, stop codons, out-of-frame junctions, or ambiguous translated residues. V3J clonotypes were defined as sequences sharing an identical inferred V gene, J gene, and CDR3 amino acid sequence. Percentage overlap between repertoires was calculated by dividing the number of shared unique clonotypes by the size of the smaller repertoire. Richness of each repertoire was evaluated using RTK rarefaction, the Chao1 estimator, and Recon v2.1 estimates of unobserved clonotypes. Generation probabilities for all TCRbeta clonotypes obtained by the gDNA method from several donors were computed using OLGA. The table comes from immuneACCESS by way of TCRdb, which keeps in-frame sequences with V and J called. Part of the clones is missing from these tables; in studies checked, under half for an unresolved V gene and the rest for unknown reasons. V, J and clone size are those of that table, while D and trimming were read from the DNA. The sample records roughly 1,100,000 clones, around 74% of which are singletons. 1.4% to 1.5% of the sample lies in the top ten.

The chain links TRBV18 with TRBJ2-7; no D gene call is confident. What was sequenced was memory CD4+ T cells sorted from blood. This specimen's cell subset or site label, per the study, means: CD45RA-negative fraction. This receptor was obtained from a man younger than 35 in good health. The DNA is TGTGCCAGCTCACCCTCCATCGAGCAGTACTTC. This sequence encodes CASSPSIEQYF.